What follows is one T cell receptor beta chain and its context. The antigen this receptor binds is unknown. No much larger clone exists at a distance of one base, and base qualities are not known. This record comes from a study of blood T cell repertoires in COVID-19 (dated by TCRdb to about 2020). As for the study more broadly: Samples covering the acute and convalescent phases of COVID-19 were provided by collaborators in the United States, Italy and Spain. The prospective study material was composed of cDNA or gDNA derived from T cells, B-cell-depleted T cells, or PBMCs. Subjects who had been exposed to COVID-19, were actively infected with it, or had recovered from it provided the deeply sampled blood TCRbeta repertoires that made up the dataset. The repertoires were released in a freely available public database intended as a resource for research on the immune response to SARS-CoV-2. Samples were obtained from the ongoing ImmuneRACE study (first 160 participants) and from over a thousand subjects provided by 6 global collaborators. Nearly every sample came with metadata listing a de-identified subject ID, COVID-19 status, age in years and sex. Where available, HLA class I and class II types were taken from metadata supplied by the sample provider and were not determined by assay-based typing.

V and J are truncated by 6 bases and 3 bases respectively, leaving an intervening sequence of 22 bases. CDR1 and CDR2 are drawn from the germline V gene: SGHRS, YFSETQ. The CDR3, from cysteine to phenylalanine, totals 16 residues. The kept DNA is CDR3 alone, 48 bases in frame from the first base. Whole blood was collected in K2EDTA tubes by collaborating institutions according to the institutions' own protocols. For TCRbeta analysis, collaborators shipped samples in one of three forms: frozen whole blood, isolated PBMCs, or DNA extracted from either of those sample types. What the authors observed across the whole study: The amount of clinical and demographic metadata varied by source and participant and was provided uncurated.

TCRbeta CDR3 regions were amplified from genomic DNA using the immunoSEQ Assay, a bias-controlled multiplex PCR. Concerning the study's data processing: The number of nucleated cells in each sample was estimated from the amplification of reference gene primers within the assay. To quantify the absolute abundance of each unique TCRbeta CDR3 rearrangement, sequence reads were collapsed and filtered. Productive Simpson clonality was computed per sample as the square root of Simpson's diversity index over productive rearrangements. Here the immuneACCESS table is served through TCRdb, limited to in-frame sequences with V and J called. Missing clones are a known gap in these copies; in checked studies unresolved V genes cover under half, and the rest lacks a known reason. Clonal size and the V and J genes are those of that table, whereas D and trimming came from the DNA. For this sample the table gives 85,000 to 130,000 clones, of which roughly 82% were detected only once. The top ten hold 26% of the sample.

The sequencing input was peripheral blood. This clonotype was sampled from a man aged 55-75 years with acute or convalescent COVID-19. The rearrangement joined TRBV5-1 to TRBJ2-7; possibly the D gene is TRBD2, per 6 matching bases. The CDR3 reads as follows: CASTPTQSGSVYEQYF. At the DNA level, the sequence is TGCGCCAGCACTCCAACTCAAAGCGGGTCCGTCTACGAGCAGTACTTC.